The entry that follows covers one T cell receptor beta chain sequence. Its antigen is not identified. These data belong to a study of cytomegalovirus exposure and HLA in healthy donors. Overall study results and limits: Across all donors, roughly uniform sequencing depth was an assumption of the presence/absence analyses. Most TCR sequences were seen very rarely across donors, but some public TCRs occurred in many.

Germline V gives CDR1 MGHDK, CDR2 SYGVNS. The CDR3 totals 12 residues. V lost 6 bases and J lost 1, with 7 bases in between. Primers: 60 Vbeta forward and 13 Jbeta reverse. Profiled with immunoSEQ multiplex PCR; TCRdb holds only in-frame clones, not every one. This table has 200,000 or so clones, around four fifths appearing once. This TCR was sampled from a boy aged 2 to 10 in good health and CMV-seronegative. Material for sequencing was PBMCs. V and J are TRBV25-1 and TRBJ2-7, with D hard to call. CDR3 amino acids: CASSLTSYEQYF. The CDR3 DNA is TGTGCCAGCAGCCTTACTTCCTACGAGCAGTACTTC.